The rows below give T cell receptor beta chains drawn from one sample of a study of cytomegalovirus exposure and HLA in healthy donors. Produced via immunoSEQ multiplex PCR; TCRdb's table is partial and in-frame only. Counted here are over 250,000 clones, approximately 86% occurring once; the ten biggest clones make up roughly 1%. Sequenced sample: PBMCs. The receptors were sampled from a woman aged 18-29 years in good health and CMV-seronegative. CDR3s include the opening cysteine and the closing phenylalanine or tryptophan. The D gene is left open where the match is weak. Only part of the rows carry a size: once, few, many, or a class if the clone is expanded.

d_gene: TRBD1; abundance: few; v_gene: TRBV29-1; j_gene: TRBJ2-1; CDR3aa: CSVEGTGANVFYNEQFF; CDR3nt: TGCAGCGTTGAAGGGACAGGGGCCAACGTATTCTACAATGAGCAGTTCTTC
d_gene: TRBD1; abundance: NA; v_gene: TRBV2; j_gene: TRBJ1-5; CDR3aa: CASRKGQDLRSNQPQHF; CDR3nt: TGTGCCAGCAGAAAGGGACAGGACCTTCGGAGCAATCAGCCCCAGCATTTT
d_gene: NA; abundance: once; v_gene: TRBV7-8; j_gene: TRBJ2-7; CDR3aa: CASSLPKQLNRRVSYEQYF; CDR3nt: TGTGCCAGCAGCTTACCAAAGCAATTAAACAGGAGGGTTTCCTACGAGCAGTACTTC
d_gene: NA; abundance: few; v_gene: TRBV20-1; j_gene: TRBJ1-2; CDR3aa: CSARVVGGYTF; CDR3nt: TGCAGTGCTAGAGTAGTTGGTGGCTACACCTTC
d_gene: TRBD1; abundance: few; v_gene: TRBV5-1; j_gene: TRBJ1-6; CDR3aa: CASSGDRVQDSPLHF; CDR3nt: TGCGCCAGCAGCGGCGACAGGGTTCAGGATTCACCCCTCCACTTT
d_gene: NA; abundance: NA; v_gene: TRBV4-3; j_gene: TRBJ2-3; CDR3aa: CASSQGLSGQSPRTDTQYF; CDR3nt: TGCGCCAGCAGCCAAGGACTTTCAGGACAGAGTCCTCGCACAGATACGCAGTATTTT
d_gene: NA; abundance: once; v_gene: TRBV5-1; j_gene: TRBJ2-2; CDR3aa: CASSLSQNTGELFF; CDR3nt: TGCGCCAGCAGCTTGAGCCAGAACACCGGGGAGCTGTTTTTT
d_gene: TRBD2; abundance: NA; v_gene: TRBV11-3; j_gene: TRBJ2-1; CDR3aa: CASSTGDSGRGVEQFF; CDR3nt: TGTGCCAGCAGCACCGGCGATAGCGGGAGAGGAGTTGAGCAGTTCTTC
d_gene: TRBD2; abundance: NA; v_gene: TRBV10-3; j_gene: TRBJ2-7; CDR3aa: CATRTSGTYEQYF; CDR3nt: TGTGCCACTAGGACTAGCGGCACCTACGAGCAGTACTTC
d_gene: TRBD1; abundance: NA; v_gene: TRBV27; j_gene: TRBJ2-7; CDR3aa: CASSLGQGAYEQYF; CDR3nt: TGTGCCAGCAGTTTGGGACAGGGGGCGTACGAGCAGTACTTC
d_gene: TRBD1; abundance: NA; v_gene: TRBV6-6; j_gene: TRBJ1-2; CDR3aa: CASSYSPGQGASYTF; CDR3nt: TGTGCCAGCAGTTACTCTCCCGGACAGGGAGCAAGCTACACCTTC
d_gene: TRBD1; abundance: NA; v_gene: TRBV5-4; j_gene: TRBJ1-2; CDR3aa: CASSSTEGARRYGYTF; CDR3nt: TGTGCCAGCAGCTCAACGGAGGGGGCGCGGCGCTATGGCTACACCTTC
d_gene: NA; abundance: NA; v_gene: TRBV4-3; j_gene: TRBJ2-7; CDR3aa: CASSHGQLYEQYF; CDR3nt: TGCGCCAGCAGCCACGGACAGCTCTACGAGCAGTACTTC